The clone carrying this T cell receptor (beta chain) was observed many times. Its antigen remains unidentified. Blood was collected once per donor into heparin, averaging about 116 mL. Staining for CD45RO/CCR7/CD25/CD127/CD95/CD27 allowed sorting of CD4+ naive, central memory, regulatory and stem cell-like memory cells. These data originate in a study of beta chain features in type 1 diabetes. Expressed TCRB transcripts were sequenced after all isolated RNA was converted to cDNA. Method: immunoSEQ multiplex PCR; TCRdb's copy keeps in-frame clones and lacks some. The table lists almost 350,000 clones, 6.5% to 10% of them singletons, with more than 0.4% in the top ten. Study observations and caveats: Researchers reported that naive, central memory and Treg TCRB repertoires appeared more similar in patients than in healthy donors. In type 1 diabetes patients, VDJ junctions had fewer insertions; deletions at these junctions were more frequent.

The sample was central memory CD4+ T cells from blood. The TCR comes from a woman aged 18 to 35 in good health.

The CDR3 bases are TGTGCCAGCGGGCGGGGATCGAACACTGAAGCTTTCTTT. As protein: CASGRGSNTEAFF. This chain uses TRBV7-3 with TRBJ1-1; unclear D gene. Trimming stripped 8 bases from V and 1 base from J, with 11 bases between. The germline V gene has CDR1 SGHTA and CDR2 FQGTGA. This CDR3 region has 13 residues.